This T cell receptor beta chain was captured in a study of beta chain features in type 1 diabetes. Study outcomes and limitations: Whatever favoring of shorter templates PCR might show would apply equally to patients and controls.

This clone has just a few counts. The target antigen is unknown. Every isolated RNA sample was fully reverse transcribed, so sequencing captured expressed TCRB transcripts. Profiling relied on immunoSEQ multiplex PCR, and the TCRdb table lists in-frame clones only, not all of them. Counted here are roughly 310,000 clones, approximately 11% occurring once; the ten biggest clones make up around 0.015%. CD4+ naive, central memory, regulatory and stem cell-like memory cells were sorted via CD45RO/CCR7/CD25/CD127/CD95/CD27. CDR1 and CDR2 (germline): MDHEN, SYDVKM. Trimming cost V 7 bases and J 10 bases, with 17 bases left between them. The CDR3 has 13 residues.

The sequence derives from a woman in her 30s in good health. The specimen sequenced was naive CD4+ T cells from blood. V is TRBV28 and J is TRBJ2-1; D uncertain. The CDR3 DNA reads as TGTGCCAGCATCGTGAAAATCGAGCTCGAGCAGTTCTTC. The encoded protein is CASIVKIELEQFF.